The 25 T cell receptor beta chains below all came from one sample that was sequenced in a study of blood T cell repertoires in COVID-19. Repertoires were generated with immunoSEQ multiplex PCR, while TCRdb's copy carries only in-frame clones and drops some. Of about 110,000 clones in the sample, 70% to 90% are singletons; the top ten hold 6.5% to 10%. Material for sequencing was peripheral blood. Receptors originate from a woman between 65 and 79 years old who had recovered from COVID-19.

The chain uses TRBV19 and TRBJ2-5; the D gene is possibly TRBD1 (6 bases). Deletions cut 6 bases from V and 3 bases from J, with 17 bases between. The CDR3 has 15 residues. From germline, CDR1 is LNHDA and CDR2 SQIVND (reference sequence). Here the CDR3 reads CASRALTGVKETQYF. The CDR3 DNA reads as TGTGCCAGTAGGGCGTTGACAGGTGTCAAAGAGACCCAGTACTTC.

V is TRBV6-1 and J is TRBJ2-3, with TRBD2 matching 8 bases. This CDR3 is built from 17 residues. Germline values: CDR1 MNHNS, CDR2 SASEGT. The J segment lost 1 base and the V segment lost 2 bases, leaving 8 bases of the junction unmatched. This CDR3 is CASSERGLASRTDTQYF. The DNA of the CDR3 is TGTGCCAGCAGTGAAAGAGGACTAGCTTCACGCACAGATACGCAGTATTTT.

The chain couples TRBV11-2 to TRBJ2-1; no clear D. Trimming cost V 3 bases and J 9 bases, with 18 bases left between them. The CDR3 runs to 15 residues. The germline gives CDR1 SGHAT, CDR2 FQNNGV. CDR3 sequence: CASSFTAPRVSEQFF. DNA for the CDR3: TGTGCCAGCAGCTTTACCGCGCCACGTGTGAGTGAGCAGTTCTTC.

The sample holds one count of this clone. The sample has other DNA sequences that encode this CDR3 too. This chain links TRBV19 with TRBJ2-3, with 7 bases lining up with TRBD1. The CDR3 is 13 residues long. The germline CDR1 and CDR2 sequences are LNHDA and SQIVND (reference sequence). J was trimmed by 1 base and V by 10 bases; bases with no gene match: 5. CDR3 region: CATRDRGTDTQYF. The CDR3 DNA is TGTGCCACCCGGGACAGAGGCACAGATACGCAGTATTTT.

This clone was detected once. The sample contains more than one DNA sequence encoding this CDR3. This chain uses TRBV12-5 with TRBJ2-3, with D unclear. Trimming removed 1 base at V and 5 bases at J, with 4 bases between. The CDR3 length is 12 residues. Germline assignment: CDR1 LGHNT and CDR2 FRNRAP. The CDR3 region has the DNA TGTGCTAGTGGTTTGGGCGGAGATACGCAGTATTTT. This gives the protein CASGLGGDTQYF.

The gene calls are TRBV7-2 and TRBJ2-1, with 8 bases lining up with TRBD1. The CDR3 length is 13 residues. The germline V gene encodes CDR1 SGHTA and CDR2 FQGNSA. Trimming took 5 bases from V and 9 from J; bases not matched to a gene: 6. CDR3 DNA sequence: TGTGCCAGCAGCCCGAGACAGGGGTTTGAGCAGTTCTTC. Translation: CASSPRQGFEQFF.

The chain joins TRBV5-4 to TRBJ1-4; D is perhaps TRBD1 (5 bases). Looked up from germline, CDR1 is SGHNT and CDR2 is YYREEE (reference sequence). Trimming removed 4 bases at V and 6 bases at J, with 13 bases between. The CDR3 is 14 residues long. The DNA of the CDR3 is TGTGCCAGCAGCCGCAGGGTAGGAGATGAAAAACTGTTTTTT. Protein: CASSRRVGDEKLFF. Combining the CDR3 with reference TRBV5-4 and TRBJ1-4 gives the whole variable domain ETGVTQSPTHLIKTRGQQVTLRCSSQSGHNTVSWYQQALGQGPQFIFQYYREEENGRGNFPPRFSGLQFPNYSSELNVNALELDDSALYLCASSRRVGDEKLFFGSGTQLSVL.

The sample holds one count of this clone. This chain links TRBV28 with TRBJ2-2, with D tentatively TRBD2 (6 bases). V was cut by 0 bases and J by 7 bases, with 6 bases left in between. This CDR3 spans 13 amino acids. CDR1 and CDR2 (germline): MDHEN, SYDVKM. Here the CDR3 reads CASSLWGGGELFF. CDR3 nucleotide sequence: TGTGCCAGCAGTTTATGGGGGGGCGGGGAGCTGTTTTTT. Variable domain in full (rest from reference TRBV28 and TRBJ2-2): DVKVTQSSRYLVKRTGEKVFLECVQDMDHENMFWYRQDPGLGLRLIYFSYDVKMKEKGDIPEGYSVSREKKERFSLILESASTNQTSMYLCASSLWGGGELFFGEGSRLTVL.

The chain employs TRBV4-3 and TRBJ2-1; a possible D gene is TRBD2 (6 bases). The ends were cut back, 1 base at V and 6 bases at J, with 19 bases in the middle. Per the germline V gene, CDR1 is LGHNA and CDR2 is YSLEER. CDR3 length: 17 amino acids. Written as DNA, the CDR3 is TGCGCCAGCAGCCAAGGATCGCGGCAGGGAGGTCTCAATGAGCAGTTCTTC. Translating it yields CASSQGSRQGGLNEQFF.

This clone has more than one count but fewer than ten. The chain joins TRBV5-1 to TRBJ2-5; TRBD1 is a possible D gene (6 bases). CDR3 length: 13 amino acids. Germline CDR1 is SGHRS and CDR2 is YFSETQ. Trimming left V 2 bases short and J 2 bases short, with 7 bases between. The CDR3 nucleotides are TGCGCCAGCAGCTTAGGGGGACAAGAGACCCAGTACTTC. This gives the protein CASSLGGQETQYF.

The rearrangement uses TRBV7-2 and TRBJ2-3; D ambiguous. Looked up from germline, CDR1 is SGHTA and CDR2 is FQGNSA. The ends were cut back, 2 bases at V and 7 bases at J, with 13 bases in the middle. The CDR3 is made up of 14 amino acids. CDR3 residues: CASSLTLTLNTQYF. The CDR3 coding sequence is TGTGCCAGCAGCTTAACTCTCACTCTCAATACGCAGTATTTT. Based on the CDR3 plus reference TRBV7-2 and TRBJ2-3, the full variable domain is GAGVSQSPSNKVTEKGKDVELRCDPISGHTALYWYRQSLGQGLEFLIYFQGNSAPDKSGLPSDRFSAERTGGSVSTLTIQRTQQEDSAVYLCASSLTLTLNTQYFGPGTRLTVL.

This clone was detected only a few times. The chain has TRBV9 and TRBJ2-1, with 10 bases identical to TRBD2. This CDR3 region has 15 residues. The trim removed 2 bases at V and 8 bases at J, leaving 7 bases unmatched. Germline V gene sequence: CDR1 SGDLS, CDR2 YYNGEE. The DNA for the CDR3 is TGTGCCAGCAGCGTTTGGGCTAGCGGGAGAGATGAGCAGTTCTTC. Translating gives CASSVWASGRDEQFF.

The CDR3 DNA reads TGTGCCAGCAGCTTGGAGGGGGCTAACTATGGCTACACCTTC. Translating it yields CASSLEGANYGYTF. The chain joins TRBV5-5 to TRBJ1-2; weak D call: TRBD1 (6 bases). Germline V CDR1 and CDR2: SGHKS, YYEKEE (reference sequence). CDR3 length: 14 amino acids. V gave up 0 bases and J gave up 0 bases, with 6 bases separating them.

This clone was seen more than once but under ten times. The J gene is TRBJ2-7, the V gene TRBV28; 8 bases fit TRBD1. Germline V gives CDR1 MDHEN, CDR2 SYDVKM. The CDR3 spans 14 residues. V shed 11 bases, J shed 5 bases, and the junction held 14 bases outside the gene matches. The CDR3 DNA follows: TGTGCCTCGCTGGGCGGACAGGGAGTTGACGAGCAGTACTTC. Amino acids: CASLGGQGVDEQYF.

This chain uses TRBV9 with TRBJ2-2; D not resolved. This CDR3 region has 12 residues. Trimming removed 4 bases from V and 6 bases from J, with 7 bases in between. Per the germline V gene, CDR1 is SGDLS and CDR2 is YYNGEE. In DNA, the CDR3 is TGTGCCAGCAGCCTCCGGGCCGGGGAGCTGTTTTTT. Amino acids: CASSLRAGELFF. The full variable domain, with the rest looked up from reference TRBV9 and TRBJ2-2, is DSGVTQTPKHLITATGQRVTLRCSPRSGDLSVYWYQQSLDQGLQFLIQYYNGEERAKGNILERFSAQQFPDLHSELNLSSLELGDSALYFCASSLRAGELFFGEGSRLTVL.

The chain combines TRBV2 with TRBJ2-7, with D possibly TRBD1 on 5 matching bases. Between the trimmed V and J ends, which lost 1 base and 1 base, there was a span of 14 bases. The CDR3 sequence is 16 residues long. Germline CDR1 is SNHLY and CDR2 is FYNNEI. CDR3 loop: CASSEGLGRVSYEQYF. CDR3 coding DNA: TGTGCCAGCAGTGAAGGATTGGGCAGGGTATCCTACGAGCAGTACTTC.

The chain is built from TRBV2 and TRBJ2-2; D is ambiguous. This CDR3 is built from 15 residues. The germline V gene has CDR1 SNHLY and CDR2 FYNNEI. V lost 6 bases and J 3 bases, leaving 14 bases between the germline ends. The CDR3, as DNA: TGTGCCAGCAGCCCTTCCGGGTTCTACACCGGGGAGCTGTTTTTT. This translates into CASSPSGFYTGELFF.

The chain uses TRBV7-2 and TRBJ2-5, with D perhaps TRBD2 (6 bases). This CDR3 region has 13 residues. CDR1 and CDR2 from the germline V gene are SGHTA and FQGNSA. V was clipped by 5 bases and J by 7 bases, with 14 bases between them. The DNA for the CDR3 is TGTGCCAGCAGCGGAGGGGTTTCGGGGACCCAGTACTTC. Its translation is CASSGGVSGTQYF. The whole variable domain, remainder taken from reference TRBV7-2 and TRBJ2-5, is GAGVSQSPSNKVTEKGKDVELRCDPISGHTALYWYRQSLGQGLEFLIYFQGNSAPDKSGLPSDRFSAERTGGSVSTLTIQRTQQEDSAVYLCASSGGVSGTQYFGPGTRLLVL.

The V call is TRBV6-6, the J call TRBJ2-7, with 8 bases that match TRBD1. This CDR3 region has 14 residues. Trimming took 2 bases from V and 5 from J; bases not matched to a gene: 5. Per the germline V gene, CDR1 is MNHNY and CDR2 is SVGAGI (reference sequence). The CDR3 here is CASSYQGARNEQYF. The DNA of the CDR3 is TGTGCCAGCAGTTACCAGGGGGCGCGGAACGAGCAGTACTTC.

CDR3 sequence reads: CASSTRGTSTDTQYF. CDR3 bases: TGTGCCAGCAGCACGCGGGGGACAAGCACAGATACGCAGTATTTT. The chain joins TRBV11-3 to TRBJ2-3; possible D gene TRBD2, 7 bases. Per the germline V gene, CDR1 is SGHNT and CDR2 is YENEEA. V was clipped by 5 bases and J by 0 bases, with 12 bases between them. The CDR3 covers 15 residues.

Concerning this clone: The sample carries other DNA sequences with the same CDR3. The chain has TRBV5-1 and TRBJ2-1, with D tentatively TRBD2 (6 bases). CDR1 is SGHRS, CDR2 YFSETQ, per germline. The CDR3 is 13 amino acids. Trimming shortened V by 4 bases and J by 4 bases, and 9 bases separated the two germline ends. CDR3 sequence reads: CASSRGTYNEQFF. The DNA for the CDR3 is TGCGCCAGCAGCCGAGGGACTTACAATGAGCAGTTCTTC.

This chain links TRBV6-5 with TRBJ2-2; TRBD2 matches at 7 bases. The V and J ends lost 7 bases and 3 bases, in that order; junction bases with no gene match: 8. The CDR3 extends over 15 amino acids. Germline V gives CDR1 MNHEY, CDR2 SVGAGI. The CDR3: CASTRLARDTGELFF. The CDR3 bases are TGTGCCAGCACCAGACTAGCTAGGGACACCGGGGAGCTGTTTTTT.

J is TRBJ1-1 and V is TRBV6-5; D is undetermined. The CDR3 has 11 amino acids. Deletions cut 6 bases from V and 10 bases from J, with 12 bases between. Germline CDR1 and CDR2: MNHEY and SVGAGI. The CDR3 DNA follows: TGTGCCAGCAGCACCGGGGATGGAGCTTTCTTT. Its protein is CASSTGDGAFF.

The genes are TRBV6-5 and TRBJ2-1; no clear D. The CDR3 runs to 15 residues. V lost 6 bases and J lost 0, with 12 bases in between. Germline V gene lookup returns CDR1 MNHEY and CDR2 SVGAGI. CDR3 residues: CASSRSGGSYNEQFF. In DNA, the CDR3 is TGTGCCAGCAGCCGTTCGGGTGGCTCCTACAATGAGCAGTTCTTC.

CDR3 bases: TGTGCTAGTGGTTTGTCTCCGGGACAGGGAGGGACTGAAGCTTTCTTT. Protein product: CASGLSPGQGGTEAFF. The chain recombines TRBV12-5 with TRBJ1-1; 9 bases are shared with TRBD1. The V segment lost 2 bases and the J segment 5 bases; nucleotides outside the gene matches: 9. CDR1 is LGHNT and CDR2 is FRNRAP in the germline V gene. The CDR3 consists of 16 residues.